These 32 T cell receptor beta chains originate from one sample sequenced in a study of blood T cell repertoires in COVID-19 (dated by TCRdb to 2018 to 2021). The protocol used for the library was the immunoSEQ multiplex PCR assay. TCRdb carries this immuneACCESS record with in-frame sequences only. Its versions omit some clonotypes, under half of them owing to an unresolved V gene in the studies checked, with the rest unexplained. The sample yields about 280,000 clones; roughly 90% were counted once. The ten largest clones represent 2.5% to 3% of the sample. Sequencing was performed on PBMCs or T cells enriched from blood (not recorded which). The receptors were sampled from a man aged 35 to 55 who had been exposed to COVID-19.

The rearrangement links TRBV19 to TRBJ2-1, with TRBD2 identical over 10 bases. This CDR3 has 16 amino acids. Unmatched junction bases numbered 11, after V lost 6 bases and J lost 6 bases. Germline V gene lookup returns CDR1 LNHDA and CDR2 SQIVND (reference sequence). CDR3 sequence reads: CASRASGSVAFNEQFF. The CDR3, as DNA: TGTGCCAGTAGAGCTAGCGGGAGTGTGGCCTTCAATGAGCAGTTCTTC.

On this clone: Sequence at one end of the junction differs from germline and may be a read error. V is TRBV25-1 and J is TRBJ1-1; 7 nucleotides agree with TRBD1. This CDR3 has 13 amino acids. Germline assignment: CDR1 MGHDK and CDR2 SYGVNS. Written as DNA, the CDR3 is TGTGCCGGCAGACAGGGATTGAACACTGAAGCTTTCTTT. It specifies CAGRQGLNTEAFF.

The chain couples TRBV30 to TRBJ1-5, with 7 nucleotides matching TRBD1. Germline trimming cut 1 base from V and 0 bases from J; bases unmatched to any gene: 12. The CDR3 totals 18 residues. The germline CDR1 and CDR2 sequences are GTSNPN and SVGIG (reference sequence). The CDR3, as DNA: TGTGCCTGGAGTGCACCTTTCACAGGGGTCTATAGCAATCAGCCCCAGCATTTT. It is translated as CAWSAPFTGVYSNQPQHF.

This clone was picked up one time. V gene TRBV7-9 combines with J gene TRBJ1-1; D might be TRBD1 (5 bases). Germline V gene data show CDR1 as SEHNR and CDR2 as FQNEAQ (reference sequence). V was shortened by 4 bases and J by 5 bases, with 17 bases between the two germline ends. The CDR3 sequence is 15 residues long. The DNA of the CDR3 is TGTGCCAGCAGCTCCCCACAGGTCCCGGGTACTGAAGCTTTCTTT. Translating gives CASSSPQVPGTEAFF.

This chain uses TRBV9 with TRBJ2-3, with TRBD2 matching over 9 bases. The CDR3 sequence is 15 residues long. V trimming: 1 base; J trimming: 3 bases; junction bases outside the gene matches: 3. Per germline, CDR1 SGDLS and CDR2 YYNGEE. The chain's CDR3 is CASSVFSGGTDTQYF. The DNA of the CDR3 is TGTGCCAGCAGCGTATTCAGCGGGGGGACAGATACGCAGTATTTT.

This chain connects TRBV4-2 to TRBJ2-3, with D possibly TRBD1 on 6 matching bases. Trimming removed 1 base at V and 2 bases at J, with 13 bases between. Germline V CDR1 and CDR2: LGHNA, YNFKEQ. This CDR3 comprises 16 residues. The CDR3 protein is CASSQGGTGHTDTQYF. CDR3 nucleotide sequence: TGTGCCAGCAGCCAAGGGGGTACGGGACACACAGATACGCAGTATTTT.

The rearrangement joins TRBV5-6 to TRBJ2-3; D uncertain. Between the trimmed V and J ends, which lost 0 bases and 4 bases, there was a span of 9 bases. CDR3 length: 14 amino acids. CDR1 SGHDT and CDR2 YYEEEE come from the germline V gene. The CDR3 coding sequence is TGTGCCAGCAGCTTGGTTGGGCGCGCAGATACGCAGTATTTT. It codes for CASSLVGRADTQYF.

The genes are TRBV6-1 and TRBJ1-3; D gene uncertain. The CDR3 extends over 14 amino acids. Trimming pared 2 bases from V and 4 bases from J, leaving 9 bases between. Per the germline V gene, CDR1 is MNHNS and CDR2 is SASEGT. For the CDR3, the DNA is TGTGCCAGCAGTGAAAGAGGGATGGGAAACACCATATATTTT. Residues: CASSERGMGNTIYF.

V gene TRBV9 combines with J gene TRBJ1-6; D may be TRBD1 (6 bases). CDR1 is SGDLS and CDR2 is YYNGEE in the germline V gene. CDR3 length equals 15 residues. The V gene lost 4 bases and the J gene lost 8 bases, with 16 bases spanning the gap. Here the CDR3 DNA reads TGTGCCAGCAGCCCACGAGGGGGGGGCTATTCACCCCTCCACTTT. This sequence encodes CASSPRGGGYSPLHF.

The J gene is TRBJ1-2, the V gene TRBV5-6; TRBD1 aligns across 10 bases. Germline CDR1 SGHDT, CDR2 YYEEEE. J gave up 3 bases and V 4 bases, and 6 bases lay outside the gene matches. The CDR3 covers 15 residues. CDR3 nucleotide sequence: TGTGCCAGCAGCGATGAGACAGGGGGCTACTATGGCTACACCTTC. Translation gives CASSDETGGYYGYTF.

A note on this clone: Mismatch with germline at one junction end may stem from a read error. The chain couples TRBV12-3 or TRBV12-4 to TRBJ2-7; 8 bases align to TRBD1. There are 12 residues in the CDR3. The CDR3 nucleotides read TGTGCCAGCAGCTTAGACAGGGGAGGGCAGTACTTC. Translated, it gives CASSLDRGGQYF.

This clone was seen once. CDR3 residues: CASSFDGQGNQPQHF. DNA of the CDR3: TGTGCCAGCAGTTTCGACGGACAGGGGAATCAGCCCCAGCATTTT. The V gene is TRBV28, the J gene TRBJ1-5; 9 bases fit TRBD1. V shed 3 bases and J 4 bases; nucleotides not matched to a gene: 4. The germline V gene has CDR1 MDHEN and CDR2 SYDVKM. This CDR3 has 15 residues.

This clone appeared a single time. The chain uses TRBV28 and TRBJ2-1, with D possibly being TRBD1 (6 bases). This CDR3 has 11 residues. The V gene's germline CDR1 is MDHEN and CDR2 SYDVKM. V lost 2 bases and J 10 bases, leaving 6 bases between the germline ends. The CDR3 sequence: CASSLRGEQFF. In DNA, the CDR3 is TGTGCCAGCAGTTTAAGGGGGGAGCAGTTCTTC.

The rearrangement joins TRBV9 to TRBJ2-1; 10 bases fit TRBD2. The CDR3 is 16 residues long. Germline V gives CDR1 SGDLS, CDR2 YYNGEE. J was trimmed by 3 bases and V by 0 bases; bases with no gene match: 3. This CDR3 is CASSVGSSGGYNEQFF. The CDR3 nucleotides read TGTGCCAGCAGCGTAGGATCTAGCGGGGGCTACAATGAGCAGTTCTTC. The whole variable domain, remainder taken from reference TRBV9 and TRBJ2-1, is DSGVTQTPKHLITATGQRVTLRCSPRSGDLSVYWYQQSLDQGLQFLIQYYNGEERAKGNILERFSAQQFPDLHSELNLSSLELGDSALYFCASSVGSSGGYNEQFFGPGTRLTVL.

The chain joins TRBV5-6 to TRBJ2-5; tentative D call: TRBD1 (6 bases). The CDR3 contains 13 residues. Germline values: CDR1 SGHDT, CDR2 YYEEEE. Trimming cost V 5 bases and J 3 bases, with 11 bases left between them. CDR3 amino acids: CASSVQGKETQYF. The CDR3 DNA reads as TGTGCCAGCAGTGTACAGGGAAAAGAGACCCAGTACTTC.

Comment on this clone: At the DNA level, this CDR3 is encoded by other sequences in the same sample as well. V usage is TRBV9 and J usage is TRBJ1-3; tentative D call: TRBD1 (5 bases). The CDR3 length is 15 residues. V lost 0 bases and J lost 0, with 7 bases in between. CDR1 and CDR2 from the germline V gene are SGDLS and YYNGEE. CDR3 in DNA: TGTGCCAGCAGCGTAGAAGGGGACTCTGGAAACACCATATATTTT. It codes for CASSVEGDSGNTIYF.

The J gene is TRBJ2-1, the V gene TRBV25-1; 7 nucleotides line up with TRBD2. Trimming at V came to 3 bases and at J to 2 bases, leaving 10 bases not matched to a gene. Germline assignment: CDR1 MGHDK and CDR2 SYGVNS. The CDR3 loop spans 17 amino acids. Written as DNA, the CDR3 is TGTGCCAGCAGTGACAAAGGGCGTCTAGCGGCCTACAATGAGCAGTTCTTC. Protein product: CASSDKGRLAAYNEQFF.

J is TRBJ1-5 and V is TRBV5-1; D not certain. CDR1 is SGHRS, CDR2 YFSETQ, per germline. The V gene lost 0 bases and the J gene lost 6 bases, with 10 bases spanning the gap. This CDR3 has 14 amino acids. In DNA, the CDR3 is TGCGCCAGCAGCTTGGGAGGTTTGGGTCAGCCCCAGCATTTT. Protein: CASSLGGLGQPQHF.

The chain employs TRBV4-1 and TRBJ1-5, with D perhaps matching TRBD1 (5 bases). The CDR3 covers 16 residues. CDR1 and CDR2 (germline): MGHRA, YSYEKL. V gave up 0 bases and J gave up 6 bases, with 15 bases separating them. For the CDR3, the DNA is TGCGCCAGCAGCCAAGAGGGTGGGGGGTTCACTCAGCCCCAGCATTTT. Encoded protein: CASSQEGGGFTQPQHF.

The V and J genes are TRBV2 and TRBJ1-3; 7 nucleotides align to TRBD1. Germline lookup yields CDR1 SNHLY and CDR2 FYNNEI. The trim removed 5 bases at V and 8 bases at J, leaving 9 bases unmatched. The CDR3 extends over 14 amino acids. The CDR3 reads CASSRGQRLDTIYF. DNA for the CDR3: TGTGCCAGCAGTAGGGGACAGAGACTAGACACCATATATTTT.

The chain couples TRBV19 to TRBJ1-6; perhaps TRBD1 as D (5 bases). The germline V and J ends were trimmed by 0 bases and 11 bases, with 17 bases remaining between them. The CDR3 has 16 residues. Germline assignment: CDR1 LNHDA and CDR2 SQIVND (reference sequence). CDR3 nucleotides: TGTGCCAGTAGTATAGATCACGGGCAGGGCGAGGCACCCCTCCACTTT. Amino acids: CASSIDHGQGEAPLHF.

The CDR3 sequence is CASSIPAWEVGLAGANVLTF. The CDR3 bases are TGTGCCAGTAGTATACCAGCGTGGGAGGTGGGGTTGGCTGGGGCCAACGTCCTGACTTTC. V and J are TRBV19 and TRBJ2-6; D might be TRBD2 (6 bases). The CDR3 runs 20 residues. Germline V gives CDR1 LNHDA, CDR2 SQIVND (reference sequence). V dropped 2 bases and J dropped 2 bases, with 22 bases sitting between them.

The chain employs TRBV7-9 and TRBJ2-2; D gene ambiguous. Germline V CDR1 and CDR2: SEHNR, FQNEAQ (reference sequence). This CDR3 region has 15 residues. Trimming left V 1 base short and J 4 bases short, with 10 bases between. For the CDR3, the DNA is TGTGCCAGCAGCTTAGGGCAGGAACCCACCGGGGAGCTGTTTTTT. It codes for CASSLGQEPTGELFF.

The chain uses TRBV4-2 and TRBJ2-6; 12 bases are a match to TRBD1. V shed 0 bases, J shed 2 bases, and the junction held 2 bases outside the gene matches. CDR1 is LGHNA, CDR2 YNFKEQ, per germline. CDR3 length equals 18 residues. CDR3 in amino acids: CASSQEGTGGPGANVLTF. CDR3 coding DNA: TGTGCCAGCAGCCAAGAAGGGACAGGGGGCCCTGGGGCCAACGTCCTGACTTTC.

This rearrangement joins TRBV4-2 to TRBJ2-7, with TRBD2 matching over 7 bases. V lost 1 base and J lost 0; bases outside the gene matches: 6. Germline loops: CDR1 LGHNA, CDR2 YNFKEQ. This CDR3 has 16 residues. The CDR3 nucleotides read TGTGCCAGCAGCCAAGCGACTAGCAGATACTCCTACGAGCAGTACTTC. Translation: CASSQATSRYSYEQYF.

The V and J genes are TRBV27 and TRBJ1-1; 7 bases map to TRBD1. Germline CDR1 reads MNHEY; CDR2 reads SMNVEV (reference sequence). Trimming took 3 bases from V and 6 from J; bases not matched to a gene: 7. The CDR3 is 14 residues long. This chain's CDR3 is CASSFPGQVAEAFF. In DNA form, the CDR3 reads TGTGCCAGCAGTTTCCCCGGACAGGTCGCTGAAGCTTTCTTT.

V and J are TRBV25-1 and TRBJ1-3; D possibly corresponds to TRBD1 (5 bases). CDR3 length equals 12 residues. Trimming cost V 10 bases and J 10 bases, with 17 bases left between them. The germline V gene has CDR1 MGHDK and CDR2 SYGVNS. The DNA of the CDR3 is TGTGCCACCACGGCTGGGGCTACGACCATATATTTT. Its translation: CATTAGATTIYF. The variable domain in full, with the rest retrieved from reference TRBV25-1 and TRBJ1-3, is EADIYQTPRYLVIGTGKKITLECSQTMGHDKMYWYQQDPGMELHLIHYSYGVNSTEKGDLSSESTVSRIRTEHFPLTLESARPSHTSQYLCATTAGATTIYFGEGSWLTVV.

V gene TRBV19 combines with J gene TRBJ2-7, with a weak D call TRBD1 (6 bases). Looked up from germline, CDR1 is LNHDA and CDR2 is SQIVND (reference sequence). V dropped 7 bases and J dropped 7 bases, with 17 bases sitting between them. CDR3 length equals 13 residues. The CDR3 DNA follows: TGTGCCAGTATCGATCAGGGGAGAGATGAGCAGTACTTC. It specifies CASIDQGRDEQYF. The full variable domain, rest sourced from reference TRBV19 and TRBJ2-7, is DGGITQSPKYLFRKEGQNVTLSCEQNLNHDAMYWYRQDPGQGLRLIYYSQIVNDFQKGDIAEGYSVSREKKESFPLTVTSAQKNPTAFYLCASIDQGRDEQYFGPGTRLTVT.

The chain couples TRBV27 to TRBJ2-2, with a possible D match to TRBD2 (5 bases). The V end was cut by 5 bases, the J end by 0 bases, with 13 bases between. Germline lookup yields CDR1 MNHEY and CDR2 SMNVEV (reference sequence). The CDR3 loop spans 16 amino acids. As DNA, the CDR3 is TGTGCCAGCAGTCCCTGGGGAGACTCGAACACCGGGGAGCTGTTTTTT. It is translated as CASSPWGDSNTGELFF.

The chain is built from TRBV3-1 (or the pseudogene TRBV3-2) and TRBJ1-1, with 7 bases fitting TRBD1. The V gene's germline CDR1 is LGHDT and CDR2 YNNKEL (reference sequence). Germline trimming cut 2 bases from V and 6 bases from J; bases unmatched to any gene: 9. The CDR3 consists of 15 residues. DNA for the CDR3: TGTGCCAGCAGCCAACTAGGACAGGACGGCGCTGAAGCTTTCTTT. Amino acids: CASSQLGQDGAEAFF.

DNA of the CDR3: TGTGCCAGCAGCCAGACAGGGGAGGATGACTATGGCTACACCTTC. Protein: CASSQTGEDDYGYTF. The J gene is TRBJ1-2, the V gene TRBV3-1 (or the pseudogene TRBV3-2); 8 bases fit TRBD1. J lost 3 bases, V lost 3 bases, and 6 bases had no gene match. CDR3 length equals 15 residues. Germline-derived CDR1 and CDR2 are LGHDT and YNNKEL (reference sequence).

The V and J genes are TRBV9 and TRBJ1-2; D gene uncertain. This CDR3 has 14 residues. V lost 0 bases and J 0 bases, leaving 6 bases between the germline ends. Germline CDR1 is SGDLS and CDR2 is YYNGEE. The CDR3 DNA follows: TGTGCCAGCAGCGTAGTCGGGTCTAACTATGGCTACACCTTC. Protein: CASSVVGSNYGYTF.